The 8 T cell receptor beta chains below come from one sample, sequenced in a study of shared clonotypes between healthy human individuals. Assay: immunoSEQ multiplex PCR; the TCRdb copy retains only in-frame clones and omits some. The table includes over a million clones, 78% detected once. The sequencing sample was made of memory CD4+ T cells from PBMCs. This sample's subset: CD45RA-negative fraction. These receptor sequences come from a young man in good health. Some clones in this sample may be carry-over from other donors' samples.

The CDR3 sequence is CASSLIKEQGEAFF. The CDR3 DNA sequence: TGTGCCAGCAGCCTCATAAAGGAACAGGGTGAAGCTTTCTTT. The chain uses TRBV7-2 and TRBJ1-1, with D possibly matching TRBD1 (6 bases). With 5 bases removed from V and 7 bases from J, the gap between germline ends came to 17 bases. The CDR3 totals 14 residues. Germline assignment: CDR1 SGHTA and CDR2 FQGNSA.

The table lists this clone with a few counts. This rearrangement joins TRBV10-2 to TRBJ2-5; D gene unclear. CDR3 length equals 13 residues. V was shortened by 3 bases and J by 4 bases, with 9 bases between the two germline ends. CDR1 WSHSY and CDR2 SAAADI come from the germline V gene. CDR3 coding DNA: TGCGCCAGCAGTGACGTCGGGTCAGAGACCCAGTACTTC. This codes for CASSDVGSETQYF.

The genes are TRBV27 and TRBJ2-7, with D possibly TRBD1 on 5 matching bases. Germline loops: CDR1 MNHEY, CDR2 SMNVEV (reference sequence). This CDR3 comprises 14 residues. V lost 6 bases and J lost 3, with 15 bases in between. The chain's CDR3 is CASRTTEIDYEQYF. CDR3 bases: TGTGCCAGCAGAACGACAGAAATAGACTACGAGCAGTACTTC.

The chain is built from TRBV5-4 and TRBJ2-1; 12 nucleotides match TRBD2. The CDR3 totals 15 residues. In germline, CDR1 is SGHNT, CDR2 YYREEE (reference sequence). The V segment lost 5 bases and the J segment 8 bases; nucleotides outside the gene matches: 8. The CDR3 nucleotides are TGTGCCAGCAGTCCTAGCGGGAGGGCGAGGGATGAGCAGTTCTTC. The encoded protein is CASSPSGRARDEQFF.

This clone has only one observation. The chain employs TRBV11-2 and TRBJ2-3; no definite D call. The germline V gene encodes CDR1 SGHAT and CDR2 FQNNGV. Trimming stripped 0 bases from V and 1 base from J, with 8 bases between. The CDR3 runs to 15 residues. CDR3 bases: TGTGCCAGCAGCTTAGACCTACTCGGCACAGATACGCAGTATTTT. Protein: CASSLDLLGTDTQYF.

This chain connects TRBV5-8 to TRBJ1-1; 8 positions match TRBD1. The CDR3 contains 14 residues. Germline values: CDR1 SGHTS, CDR2 YDEGEE. V lost 3 bases and J lost 3; bases outside the gene matches: 4. The CDR3 sequence: CASSSRTGHTEAFF. The CDR3 bases are TGTGCCAGCAGCTCGCGGACAGGGCACACTGAAGCTTTCTTT.

V gene TRBV7-3 combines with J gene TRBJ2-1, with D unresolved. Trimming pared 5 bases from V and 9 bases from J, leaving 17 bases between. CDR3 size: 14 residues. Germline loops: CDR1 SGHTA, CDR2 FQGTGA. CDR3 sequence: CASSLSLTTGEQFF. The CDR3 DNA follows: TGTGCCAGCAGCCTCTCCTTAACGACTGGTGAGCAGTTCTTC.

This clone was detected a few times. This chain joins TRBV19 and TRBJ1-1; no reliable D call. The length of the CDR3 is 13 residues. The V gene lost 10 bases and the J gene lost 1 base, with 13 bases spanning the gap. Germline CDR1 reads LNHDA; CDR2 reads SQIVND (reference sequence). CDR3 sequence reads: CATTSRGNTEAFF. The CDR3 nucleotides are TGTGCCACAACCAGTAGAGGGAACACTGAAGCTTTCTTT.